One sample yielded the 24 T cell receptor beta chains listed below, sequenced in a study of human T cells and chemical hapten exposure. In TCRdb, the RACE reads were re-called with MiXCR into one record per CDR3 protein. The sample lists over 45,000 distinct CDR3 sequences; 7% to 10% were seen once. Time point denoted: patch test 1, 2 weeks after DPC sensitization. Treatment denoted: therapeutic diphenylcyclopropenone sensitization with weekly scalp DPC. The specimen comprised whole blood, sampled in connection with sensitization to the hapten diphenylcyclopropenone (DPC). The receptors originated from a woman in her forties with alopecia areata. Some clones in this sample may be carry-over from other donors' samples.

This chain connects TRBV5-1 to TRBJ1-4, with TRBD1 matching over 8 bases. V trimming: 5 bases; J trimming: 8 bases; junction bases outside the gene matches: 8. The germline V gene encodes CDR1 SGHRS and CDR2 YFSETQ. The CDR3 spans 14 residues. The CDR3 here is CASRSPDRAEKLFF. The CDR3 coding sequence is TGCGCCAGCAGATCGCCGGACAGGGCGGAAAAACTGTTTTTT.

This clonotype turned up a few times. This chain's CDR3 is CASSVGTAMRTQYF. CDR3 bases: TGTGCCAGCAGCGTAGGTACAGCGATGCGGACCCAGTACTTC. The chain couples TRBV9 to TRBJ2-5, with D hard to call. The CDR3 has 14 amino acids. Per germline, CDR1 SGDLS and CDR2 YYNGEE. Trimming left V 0 bases short and J 7 bases short, with 13 bases between.

The sample holds a few counts of this clonotype. The rearrangement links TRBV9 to TRBJ1-6; no reliable D call. This CDR3 is 12 amino acids long. Trimming removed 4 bases at V and 13 bases at J, with 12 bases between. CDR1 is SGDLS and CDR2 is YYNGEE in the germline V gene. The CDR3 DNA follows: TGTGCCAGCAGCACCGATGGAGGTCCCCTCCACTTT. Its protein is CASSTDGGPLHF.

This clonotype was counted at least ten times. This chain links TRBV6-4 with TRBJ1-5; D gene ambiguous. The ends were cut back, 8 bases at V and 3 bases at J, with 8 bases in the middle. This CDR3 has 12 residues. Germline values: CDR1 MRHNA, CDR2 SNTAGT. DNA for the CDR3: TGTGCCAGCGTCGCATTCAATCAGCCCCAGCATTTT. This sequence encodes CASVAFNQPQHF.

This clonotype is medium-sized by share. The rearrangement links TRBV24-1 to TRBJ1-5; perhaps TRBD1 as D (5 bases). The germline gives CDR1 KGHDR, CDR2 SFDVKD. V was clipped by 9 bases and J by 2 bases, with 19 bases between them. This CDR3 has 16 amino acids. DNA of the CDR3: TGTGCCACCGGCCCCGGCAGGGAGGTAGGCAATCAGCCCCAGCATTTT. Translation: CATGPGREVGNQPQHF.

This clonotype has more than one count but fewer than ten. This chain connects TRBV5-1 to TRBJ2-3; tentative D call: TRBD2 (7 bases). The V end lost 2 bases, the J end lost 3 bases, and 19 bases lay between the germline ends. The CDR3 runs to 17 residues. Per the germline V gene, CDR1 is SGHRS and CDR2 is YFSETQ. Written as DNA, the CDR3 is TGCGCCAGCAGCTTATCCCCATCGGCGGGGGCTACAGATACGCAGTATTTT. The encoded protein is CASSLSPSAGATDTQYF. The variable domain in full, completed from reference TRBV5-1 and TRBJ2-3, reads KAGVTQTPRYLIKTRGQQVTLSCSPISGHRSVSWYQQTPGQGLQFLFEYFSETQRNKGNFPGRFSGRQFSNSRSEMNVSTLELGDSALYLCASSLSPSAGATDTQYFGPGTRLTVL.

This clonotype was observed many times. The chain recombines TRBV20-1 with TRBJ1-6; 8 bases align to TRBD1. With V trimmed by 3 bases and J by 7 bases, 8 bases remained unmatched. Germline values: CDR1 DFQATT, CDR2 SNEGSKA (reference sequence). The CDR3 spans 15 residues. The CDR3 DNA reads as TGCAGTGCTAGGTCTCCCGGGACAGGCAATTCACCCCTCCACTTT. It encodes CSARSPGTGNSPLHF.

This clonotype was seen repeatedly, ten times or more. The chain combines TRBV29-1 with TRBJ1-1, with TRBD1 matching 8 bases. The germline CDR1 and CDR2 sequences are SQVTM and ANQGSEA. V gave up 2 bases and J gave up 1 base; unmatched junction bases: 3. The CDR3 is made up of 14 amino acids. CDR3 sequence: CSVESGTGNTEAFF. CDR3 bases: TGCAGCGTTGAAAGCGGGACAGGGAACACTGAAGCTTTCTTT.

This clonotype showed up many times. The rearrangement joins TRBV6-1 to TRBJ2-3; D is perhaps TRBD1 (6 bases). This CDR3 region has 16 residues. The germline CDR1 and CDR2 sequences are MNHNS and SASEGT. Trimming removed 7 bases at V and 0 bases at J, with 17 bases between. The CDR3 spells CASTPTGPSSTDTQYF. In DNA, the CDR3 is TGTGCCAGCACGCCGACAGGTCCCTCTAGCACAGATACGCAGTATTTT.

This clonotype came up a few times. The V gene is TRBV7-9, the J gene TRBJ2-7; D gene ambiguous. This CDR3 has 12 amino acids. Germline V CDR1 and CDR2: SEHNR, FQNEAQ (reference sequence). Deletions cut 2 bases from V and 2 bases from J, with 4 bases between. The CDR3, as DNA: TGTGCCAGCAGCTTACCGACCTACGAGCAGTACTTC. This codes for CASSLPTYEQYF.

This clonotype appeared many times. DNA for the CDR3: TGTGCCAGCAGCCCAGGACTAGGGACACCCGGTACCTTC. Protein sequence: CASSPGLGTPGTF. The J gene is TRBJ1-2, the V gene TRBV14; D is perhaps TRBD1 (6 bases). CDR3 size: 13 residues. CDR1 is SGHDN, CDR2 FVKESK, per germline. V was clipped by 4 bases and J by 14 bases, with 20 bases between them.

This clonotype was counted many times. The rearrangement joins TRBV7-6 to TRBJ2-1, with 8 bases matching TRBD1. The J segment lost 2 bases and the V segment lost 5 bases, leaving 8 bases of the junction unmatched. This CDR3 region has 16 residues. CDR1 SGHVS and CDR2 FNYEAQ come from the germline V gene. The CDR3 protein is CASSPRGRDPYNEQFF. As DNA, the CDR3 is TGTGCCAGCAGCCCCAGGGGGCGAGATCCCTACAATGAGCAGTTCTTC.

The chain carries TRBV20-1 and TRBJ2-1; 9 bases line up with TRBD2. With 7 bases clipped from V and 5 bases from J, the junction kept 3 bases outside the gene matches. The length of the CDR3 is 12 residues. Per germline, CDR1 DFQATT and CDR2 SNEGSKA (reference sequence). The CDR3 spells CSVREGHNEQFF. The CDR3 nucleotides read TGCAGTGTGCGGGAGGGACACAATGAGCAGTTCTTC.

This clonotype was recorded at least ten times. The genes are TRBV6-2 or TRBV6-3 and TRBJ2-1; D is unclear. CDR1 is MNHEY and CDR2 is SVGEGT in the germline V gene. V gave up 4 bases and J gave up 9 bases, with 16 bases separating them. There are 14 residues in the CDR3. The CDR3 loop reads CASSFPSGSAEQFF. The CDR3 nucleotides are TGTGCCAGCAGTTTCCCCTCTGGCAGCGCTGAGCAGTTCTTC.

This clonotype occurred many times. This sequence joins TRBV3-1 and TRBJ1-5; TRBD1 might be the D (5 bases). Germline V gene lookup returns CDR1 LGHDT and CDR2 YNNKEL (reference sequence). The ends were cut back, 4 bases at V and 4 bases at J, with 11 bases in the middle. This CDR3 region has 14 residues. CDR3: CASSRGRENQPQHF. CDR3 DNA: TGTGCCAGCAGCCGGGGACGGGAAAATCAGCCCCAGCATTTT.

The chain joins TRBV6-1 to TRBJ2-6; TRBD1 is a possible D gene (6 bases). The germline V gene encodes CDR1 MNHNS and CDR2 SASEGT. The CDR3 covers 16 residues. V was cut by 8 bases and J by 0 bases, with 14 bases left in between. The DNA of the CDR3 is TGTGCCAGCTCGGACAGAGGCTACTCTGGGGCCAACGTCCTGACTTTC. This codes for CASSDRGYSGANVLTF.

The sample holds many counts of this clonotype. V gene TRBV6-6 combines with J gene TRBJ1-5; D gene ambiguous. This CDR3 is built from 15 residues. The germline V gene encodes CDR1 MNHNY and CDR2 SVGAGI (reference sequence). Trimming left V 5 bases short and J 4 bases short, with 15 bases between. Written as DNA, the CDR3 is TGTGCCAGCAGTCCTAGCGAGGGTTTTAATCAGCCCCAGCATTTT. As protein: CASSPSEGFNQPQHF.

Ten or more counts support this clonotype. The V call is TRBV7-2, the J call TRBJ1-2; the D gene is possibly TRBD1 (6 bases). The CDR3 length is 15 residues. Per the germline V gene, CDR1 is SGHTA and CDR2 is FQGNSA. Deletions cut 5 bases from V and 0 bases from J, with 13 bases between. DNA for the CDR3: TGTGCCAGCAGCCGGACAGATTTAGCTAACTATGGCTACACCTTC. It specifies CASSRTDLANYGYTF.

The CDR3 here is CASSLAPRDRFSYEQYF. DNA of the CDR3: TGCGCCAGCAGCTTGGCGCCCCGGGACAGGTTCTCCTACGAGCAGTACTTC. The chain couples TRBV5-1 to TRBJ2-7; TRBD1 aligns across 8 bases. Germline V gene data show CDR1 as SGHRS and CDR2 as YFSETQ. The CDR3 runs 17 residues. The J segment lost 0 bases and the V segment lost 0 bases, leaving 8 bases of the junction unmatched.

This clonotype has a count of ten or more. The chain has TRBV7-2 and TRBJ1-5; D call uncertain. Per the germline V gene, CDR1 is SGHTA and CDR2 is FQGNSA. CDR3 length: 12 amino acids. Trimming removed 5 bases from V and 4 bases from J, with 6 bases in between. CDR3 DNA sequence: TGTGCCAGCAGCACTCTAAATCAGCCCCAGCATTTT. Amino acids: CASSTLNQPQHF. The full variable domain, its missing parts supplied by reference TRBV7-2 and TRBJ1-5, is GAGVSQSPSNKVTEKGKDVELRCDPISGHTALYWYRQSLGQGLEFLIYFQGNSAPDKSGLPSDRFSAERTGGSVSTLTIQRTQQEDSAVYLCASSTLNQPQHFGDGTRLSIL.

J is TRBJ2-2 and V is TRBV7-9; no firm D call. CDR3 length: 12 amino acids. Germline V gives CDR1 SEHNR, CDR2 FQNEAQ (reference sequence). The germline V and J ends were trimmed by 6 bases and 7 bases, with 9 bases remaining between them. The CDR3 spells CASSFDDGELFF. The CDR3 DNA reads TGTGCCAGCAGTTTTGATGACGGGGAGCTGTTTTTT.

This clonotype occurred many times. The chain has TRBV12-3 or TRBV12-4 and TRBJ2-1, with 10 bases that match TRBD1. The CDR3 covers 16 residues. The V segment lost 5 bases and the J segment 5 bases; nucleotides outside the gene matches: 9. For the CDR3, the DNA is TGTGCCAGCAGTCGTCGACAGGGGGCGATCCACAATGAGCAGTTCTTC. Its protein is CASSRRQGAIHNEQFF.

Ten or more counts support this clonotype. V usage is TRBV2 and J usage is TRBJ2-2; 7 bases align to TRBD1. Per germline, CDR1 SNHLY and CDR2 FYNNEI. V gave up 6 bases and J gave up 5 bases; unmatched junction bases: 9. The CDR3 loop spans 15 amino acids. This CDR3 is CASRGTGAVTGELFF. CDR3 bases: TGTGCCAGCAGAGGTACAGGGGCAGTTACCGGGGAGCTGTTTTTT.

This clonotype was counted ten times or more. This chain joins TRBV16 and TRBJ2-5; D uncertain. The germline gives CDR1 KGHSY, CDR2 FQNENV. The CDR3 has 16 amino acids. The V gene lost 2 bases and the J gene lost 1 base, with 14 bases spanning the gap. In DNA form, the CDR3 reads TGTGCCAGCAGCCAAGGGCAGATAAGGCTCCAAGAGACCCAGTACTTC. Translated: CASSQGQIRLQETQYF.